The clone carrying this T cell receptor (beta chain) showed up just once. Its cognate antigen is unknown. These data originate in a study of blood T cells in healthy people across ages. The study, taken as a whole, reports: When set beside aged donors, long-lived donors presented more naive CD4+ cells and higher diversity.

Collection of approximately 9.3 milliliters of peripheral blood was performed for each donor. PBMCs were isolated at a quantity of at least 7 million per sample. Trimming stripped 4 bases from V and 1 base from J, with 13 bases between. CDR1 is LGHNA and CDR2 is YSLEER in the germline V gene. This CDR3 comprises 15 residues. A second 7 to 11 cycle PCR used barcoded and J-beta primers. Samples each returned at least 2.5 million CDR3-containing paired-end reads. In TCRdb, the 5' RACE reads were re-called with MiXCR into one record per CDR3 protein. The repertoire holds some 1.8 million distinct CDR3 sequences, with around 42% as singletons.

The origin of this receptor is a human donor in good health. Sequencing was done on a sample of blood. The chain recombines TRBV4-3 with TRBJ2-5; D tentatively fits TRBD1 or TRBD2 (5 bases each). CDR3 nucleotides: TGCGCCAGCAGCCGGACGGGACGCTCCCAAGAGACCCAGTACTTC. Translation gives CASSRTGRSQETQYF.